The clone carrying this T cell receptor (beta chain) was seen only once. Its antigen is still unknown. Sorted-subset replicate PCR reactions contained around 220 ng DNA, corresponding to about 30,000 T cell genomes. The protocol was immunoSEQ multiplex PCR, while the TCRdb copy is restricted to in-frame clones and leaves out a portion. The sample has roughly 300,000 clones; around 87% are singletons. This specimen belongs to a study of shared clonotypes between healthy human individuals. Study-wide background: Per-donor plates numbered three CD4 naive, three CD4 memory, two CD8 naive and one CD8 memory. Whole-study findings and limits: All-four-donor shared clonotypes had higher generation probabilities than non-shared clonotypes did.

Specimen: memory CD8+ T cells sorted from blood. Subset indicated: CD45RO+ cells pooled with CCR7-negative TemRA cells. The sequence derives from a man between 18 and 35 years old in good health.

The CDR3 nucleotides read TGTGCCAGCAGCCCCTTTGAGGGGACGTACGAGCAGTACTTC. Its translation is CASSPFEGTYEQYF. The V gene is TRBV11-3, the J gene TRBJ2-7; either TRBD1 or TRBD2 may supply D (5 bases each). V was cut by 5 bases and J by 4 bases, with 15 bases left in between. The germline V gene encodes CDR1 SGHNT and CDR2 YENEEA. The CDR3 extends over 14 amino acids.